The 11 T cell receptor beta chains presented below share a single source sample, sequenced in a study of T-cell memory formation after mild COVID-19. TCRdb used MiXCR to reprocess the 5' RACE reads, holding one entry per CDR3 protein. This sample has about 180,000 distinct CDR3 sequences; 15% to 20% occur once, and the top ten carry just over 2%. Source material: PBMCs or a T cell subset sorted from them (not recorded which). Receptors were obtained from an adult woman who had mild COVID-19 (a few samples of this study predate the infection). Cell type and time point are not known.

The chain employs TRBV20-1 and TRBJ2-5; unclear D gene. Trimming removed 2 bases from V and 4 bases from J, with 5 bases in between. This CDR3 spans 11 amino acids. Germline V gene sequence: CDR1 DFQATT, CDR2 SNEGSKA (reference sequence). Written as DNA, the CDR3 is TGCAGTGCTAGATGGCGAGAGACCCAGTACTTC. It specifies CSARWRETQYF.

V gene TRBV11-3 combines with J gene TRBJ1-2; possible D gene TRBD1, 6 bases. The CDR3 totals 15 residues. The V gene lost 3 bases and the J gene lost 4 bases, with 15 bases spanning the gap. The germline V gene encodes CDR1 SGHNT and CDR2 YENEEA. CDR3 sequence: CASSFSQPRGYGYTF. CDR3 nucleotides: TGTGCCAGCAGCTTCTCACAGCCCAGGGGCTATGGCTACACCTTC.

The chain recombines TRBV10-2 with TRBJ2-3; D could derive from TRBD1 or TRBD2 (5 bases each). The V gene lost 11 bases and the J gene lost 4 bases, with 22 bases spanning the gap. CDR3 length equals 15 residues. In germline, CDR1 is WSHSY, CDR2 SAAADI. As DNA, the CDR3 is TGCGCCGGGGCTCCGGGACCGGGGTTGGCAGATACGCAGTATTTT. As protein: CAGAPGPGLADTQYF.

V and J are TRBV30 and TRBJ1-2; a weak D match, TRBD1 (5 bases). The germline V gene encodes CDR1 GTSNPN and CDR2 SVGIG (reference sequence). This CDR3 is built from 12 residues. Trimming shortened V by 7 bases and J by 6 bases, and 15 bases separated the two germline ends. CDR3: CAYHRTANGYTF. In nucleotides, the CDR3 is TGTGCCTACCACAGGACGGCTAATGGCTACACCTTC.

This clonotype has just a few counts. The CDR3 DNA follows: TGTGCCAGCAGCCCGGGGTACTCTGGGGCCAACGTCCTGACTTTC. This encodes CASSPGYSGANVLTF. The rearrangement links TRBV11-2 to TRBJ2-6; TRBD2 might be the D (5 bases). Trimming removed 5 bases at V and 0 bases at J, with 8 bases between. The length of the CDR3 is 15 residues. Germline lookup yields CDR1 SGHAT and CDR2 FQNNGV.

This clonotype was found a few times. The chain links TRBV12-3 or TRBV12-4 to TRBJ1-5, with D tentatively TRBD1 (6 bases). V shed 2 bases and J shed 4 bases, with 12 bases lying between them. There are 15 residues in the CDR3. DNA for the CDR3: TGTGCCAGCAGTTTACAGGGGCTTGGGAATCAGCCCCAGCATTTT. Translated: CASSLQGLGNQPQHF.

The rearrangement joins TRBV15 to TRBJ2-5, with a possible D match to TRBD2 (6 bases). Trimming removed 0 bases from V and 3 bases from J, with 8 bases in between. The CDR3 spans 14 residues. Germline V lookup: CDR1 LNHNV, CDR2 YYDKDF (reference sequence). In nucleotides, the CDR3 is TGTGCCACCAGCAGAGATCCGGGGGAAGAGACCCAGTACTTC. Translation: CATSRDPGEETQYF.

This clonotype was observed a few times. This rearrangement joins TRBV12-3 or TRBV12-4 to TRBJ1-1; the D gene is possibly TRBD1 (6 bases). The length of the CDR3 is 12 residues. Trimming cost V 3 bases and J 8 bases, with 10 bases left between them. The CDR3 nucleotides are TGTGCCAGCAGTTTTCTACAGGGAGAAGCTTTCTTT. Residues: CASSFLQGEAFF.

This rearrangement joins TRBV7-9 to TRBJ2-6; D possibly corresponds to TRBD2 (5 bases). V lost 7 bases and J 2 bases, leaving 12 bases between the germline ends. Per the germline V gene, CDR1 is SEHNR and CDR2 is FQNEAQ (reference sequence). This CDR3 comprises 15 residues. The CDR3 DNA reads TGTGCCAGCACCCCCGTGGAGGCTGGGGCCAACGTCCTGACTTTC. This gives the protein CASTPVEAGANVLTF.

The chain recombines TRBV11-2 with TRBJ1-3, with D hard to call. The V gene lost 1 base and the J gene lost 2 bases, with 9 bases spanning the gap. The CDR3 covers 15 residues. Germline CDR1 reads SGHAT; CDR2 reads FQNNGV. Written as DNA, the CDR3 is TGTGCCAGCAGCTTAGTCGCGGCGACTGGAAACACCATATATTTT. It codes for CASSLVAATGNTIYF.

There are many counts of this clonotype. This chain uses TRBV20-1 with TRBJ2-7; D is possibly TRBD1 (5 bases). Germline V CDR1 and CDR2: DFQATT, SNEGSKA (reference sequence). This CDR3 region has 14 residues. Trimming took 6 bases from V and 2 from J, leaving 17 bases between them. For the CDR3, the DNA is TGCAGTGCGCCACGGGCAGGGCCCCCCTACGAGCAGTACTTC. Protein sequence: CSAPRAGPPYEQYF.